This T cell receptor beta chain stems from a study of CD8 T cells in ankylosing spondylitis (dated by TCRdb to the late 2010s). In the study overall: The study set out to find disease-linked TCR variants by profiling T cell receptor beta repertoires in ankylosing spondylitis patients and healthy donors. In total, the full study cohort was made up of some 110 healthy donors and 20 to 25 ankylosing spondylitis patients. Samples of peripheral blood were taken, and for ankylosing spondylitis patients, synovial fluid was collected as well.

The CDR3 numbers 13 residues from cysteine through phenylalanine. Only the CDR3 portion is preserved as DNA: 39 bases, with reading frame beginning at the first base. From a lookup of the germline V gene, CDR1 and CDR2 are SGHTA and FQGNSA. V lost 2 bases and J lost 5 bases; the stretch between them is 9 bases long. This clonotype has at least ten counts. What this receptor recognizes is not known. No base qualities exist here, and no much larger clone lies one base off it. TCRdb lists the instrument as Illumina HiSeq 2500. TCR beta libraries were prepared by quantitative 5'-RACE with molecular barcodes. The authors' analysis ran thus. A new computational method based on a probabilistic model of VDJ rearrangement was used to identify disease-linked TCR variants. The public reads were reprocessed in TCRdb via fastp at Q25 and MiXCR, keeping in-frame beta chains. Rows are combined by CDR3 protein, so each entry shows the most common genes and DNA. The V and J calls and clone size come from TCRdb's table, not from the authors' own analysis. The sample profile shows around 890,000 distinct CDR3 sequences; roughly 12% of them were found once. Approximately 0.5% of the sample belongs to the ten largest clones.

Summary of the overall study and its limitations: Some of the motif variants had been reported before in the synovial fluid and blood of reactive arthritis patients, a finding that suggests common disease-initiation mechanisms. The disease-linked clones were reported to be significantly enriched in matched synovial fluid samples from ankylosing spondylitis patients. A CD8+ phenotype was shown by the disease-linked clones, which were found at relatively low frequencies in peripheral blood. Blood from ankylosing spondylitis patients appeared to be characterized by a TCR beta motif made up of under ten highly homologous amino acid variants.

The sequenced sample consisted of blood, either unsorted or a sorted T cell fraction (not recorded which). The chain joins TRBV7-2 to TRBJ1-1; the D gene remains uncertain. The sequence was collected from a male donor with ankylosing spondylitis. The sequenced DNA: TGTGCCAGCAGCTTATTCGGACGAACTGAAGCTTTCTTT. This yields the protein CASSLFGRTEAFF.